The present T cell receptor beta chain was sequenced within a study of shared clonotypes between healthy human individuals (TCRdb year 2020). Context from the whole study: Two women and a few men aged 18 to 49 years were included in the cohort. Leukapheresis yielded between about 0.85 and 10 billion PBMCs per donor. To estimate repertoire size and how much clonotypes are shared between individuals, the study performed deep sequencing of blood TCR repertoires from five healthy adults. To increase sequencing depth and limit assay-specific biases, different laboratories used diverse techniques to prepare libraries and sequence TCR repertoires. For each donor, three plates each were used for CD4 naive and CD4 memory, two plates were used for CD8 naive, and one plate was used for CD8 memory.

Healthy HIV-negative adults with no recently reported acute infections or vaccinations were included as donors. Every donor was a Caucasian adult residing in Nashville, Tennessee, USA. CD4+ T cells were enriched by magnetic negative selection; naive cells were then positively selected on CD45RA, and the negative fraction formed the memory subset. Blood was obtained by leukapheresis, after which PBMCs were separated by Ficoll-Histopaque density gradient centrifugation and cryopreserved in liquid nitrogen vapor phase. Analytical flow cytometry was used to check the purity and quantity of each magnetically sorted T cell population. Each sorted fraction had its genomic DNA isolated and then quantified by UV absorbance on a Nanodrop 2000c. A word on this clone: The specificity of this receptor is unknown. Base qualities are not at hand, and no much larger clone is one base apart.

TCR CDR3 regions were amplified from genomic DNA by multiplex PCR using the deep immunoSEQ assay. Extracted genomic DNA from each cell subset was distributed evenly across all wells of several immunoSEQ 96-well plates, and each plate was treated as a replicate. For sorted subsets, 200 to 250 ng of genomic DNA, equivalent to 30,000 or so T cell genomes, went into each replicate PCR. Purified libraries were measured with a Qubit 3.0 fluorometer, size-checked on a Bioanalyzer 2100, and measured again with the KAPA Library Quantification kit. Every immunoSEQ 96-well plate was sequenced on a separate single-read 150-cycle Illumina NextSeq 550 flow cell. The paper's processing steps were these. The immunoSEQ output contained only junctional sequences without quality scores, so filtering could not match that applied to full-length reads. Sequences were annotated with PyIR, a Python wrapper for IgBLAST v1.9, and V/J genes and CDR3 were assigned using IMGT germline references. Reads with weak V/J assignments (E-value above 1e-6), missing CDR3, stop codons, out-of-frame junctions, or ambiguous translated residues were removed. V3J clonotypes were defined as sequences sharing an identical inferred V gene, J gene, and CDR3 amino acid sequence. Percentage overlap between repertoires was computed as shared unique clonotypes divided by the size of the smaller repertoire. Repertoire richness was assessed with RTK rarefaction, the Chao1 estimator, and Recon v2.1 estimates of unobserved clonotypes. Generation probabilities for all TCRbeta clonotypes obtained by the gDNA method from several donors were computed using OLGA. The table comes from immuneACCESS by way of TCRdb, which keeps in-frame sequences with V and J called. Part of the clones is missing from these tables; in studies checked, under half for an unresolved V gene and the rest for unknown reasons. The V and J calls and the clone size are those of that table, but D and trimming were determined from the DNA. A total of 2 million to 3 million clones appear in this sample, 80% to 95% of them only once. Jointly, the top ten make up approximately 0.36% of the sample.

The CDR3 goes from the cysteine to the phenylalanine over 13 residues. The entry retains the CDR3 DNA only, 39 bases that are in frame from base 1. V lost 10 bases and J lost 0 bases; the stretch between them is 10 bases long. Looking up the germline V gene (reference sequence) yields CDR1 LNHDA and CDR2 SQIVND. The investigation overall reported the following: Rarefaction of sorted-subset datasets indicated incomplete sequencing despite the large sequencing depth. Based on pairwise subsampling, the degree of clonotype sharing among donors was expected to be affected by sequencing depth. Higher generation probabilities were observed for clonotypes shared by all four sorted-subset donors than for non-shared clonotypes. Estimated clonotype richness was generally larger for naive than for memory subsets. About 4.5% of naive CD4, 3.5% of naive CD8, about 2.5% of memory CD4, and approximately 0.39% of memory CD8 clonotypes were shared across a few donors. Because the study included only a small number of donors, the genetic and exposure-history diversity represented was limited. Sampling was restricted to blood, and TCR repertoires in tissues likely differ from the TCR repertoires found in blood.

This TCR came from a man between 18 and 29 years old in good health. Some clones in this sample may be carry-over from other donors' samples. The chain is encoded by TRBV19 joined to TRBJ1-5; no D gene is confidently identified. The specimen was naive CD4+ T cells from PBMCs. The cell subset or site label, as the study defines it: CD45RA+ positively selected. CDR3 loop: CATDGYSNQPQHF. The DNA reads as follows: TGTGCCACGGACGGATATAGCAATCAGCCCCAGCATTTT.